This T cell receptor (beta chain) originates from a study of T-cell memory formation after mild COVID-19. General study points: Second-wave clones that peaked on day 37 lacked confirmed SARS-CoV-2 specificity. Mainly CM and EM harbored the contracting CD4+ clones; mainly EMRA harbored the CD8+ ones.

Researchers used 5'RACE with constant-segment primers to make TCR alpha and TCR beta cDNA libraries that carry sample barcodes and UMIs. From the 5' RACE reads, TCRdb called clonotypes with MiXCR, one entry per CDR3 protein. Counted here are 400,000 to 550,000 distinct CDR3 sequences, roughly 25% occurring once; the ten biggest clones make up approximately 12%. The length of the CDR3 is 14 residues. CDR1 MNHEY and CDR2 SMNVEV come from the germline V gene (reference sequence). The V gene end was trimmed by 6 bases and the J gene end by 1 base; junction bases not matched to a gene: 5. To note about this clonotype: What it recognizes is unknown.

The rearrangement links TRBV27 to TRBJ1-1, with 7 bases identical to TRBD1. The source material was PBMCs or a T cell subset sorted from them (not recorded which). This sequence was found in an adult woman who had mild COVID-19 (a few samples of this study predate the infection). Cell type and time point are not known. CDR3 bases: TGTGCCAGCAGGGCGACAGGGCCGAACACTGAAGCTTTCTTT. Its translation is CASRATGPNTEAFF.